The following is a T cell receptor (beta chain) sequence with its context. The antigen is unknown. One entry per CDR3 protein results from TCRdb running MiXCR on the RT-PCR reads. This table has about 520,000 distinct CDR3 sequences, 25% appearing once. This record comes from a study of response to subunit inactivated influenza vaccine. There are 13 residues in the CDR3. CDR1 and CDR2 (germline): SQVTM, ANQGSEA. V shed 4 bases and J 8 bases; nucleotides not matched to a gene: 7. Study results and limitations: Authors suggested that a seasonal influenza vaccination recruits few new T cells each time.

This chain uses TRBV29-1 with TRBJ1-4; TRBD1 matches at 7 bases. This receptor was taken from a man in his forties or fifties who received an inactivated influenza vaccine. Sequencing was performed on CD4+ T cells sorted from PBMCs, taken about 5 days after vaccination. The CDR3, as DNA: TGCAGCGTTGTTGACAGGGTGGGAGAAAAACTGTTTTTT. Protein sequence: CSVVDRVGEKLFF.